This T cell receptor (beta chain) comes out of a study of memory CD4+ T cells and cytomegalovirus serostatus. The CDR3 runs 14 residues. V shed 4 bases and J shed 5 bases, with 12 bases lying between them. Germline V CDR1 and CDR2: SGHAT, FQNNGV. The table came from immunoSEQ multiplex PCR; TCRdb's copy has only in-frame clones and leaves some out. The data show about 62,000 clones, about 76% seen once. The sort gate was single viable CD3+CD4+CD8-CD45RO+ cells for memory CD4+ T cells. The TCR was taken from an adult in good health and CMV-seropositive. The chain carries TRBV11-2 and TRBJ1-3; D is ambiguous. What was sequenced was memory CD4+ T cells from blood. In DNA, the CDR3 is TGTGCCAGCAGCTCACTTAGACACCGAAACACCATATATTTT. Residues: CASSSLRHRNTIYF.